This passage covers 21 T cell receptor beta chains from one sample sequenced in a study of CD8 T cells in ankylosing spondylitis. A single record per CDR3 protein comes from TCRdb applying MiXCR to the 5' RACE reads. The sample lists 40,000 to 55,000 distinct CDR3 sequences; approximately 7.4% were seen once. Sequenced material: blood, either unsorted or a sorted T cell fraction (not recorded which). These receptors originate from a female donor with ankylosing spondylitis or in good health (not recorded which).

This clonotype showed up many times. The chain links TRBV12-3 or TRBV12-4 to TRBJ2-3, with 13 bases matching TRBD2. This CDR3 has 16 residues. V shed 6 bases and J 4 bases; nucleotides not matched to a gene: 7. CDR3 in amino acids: CASRDGTSGDADTQYF. CDR3 in DNA: TGTGCCAGCAGGGATGGGACTAGCGGGGATGCAGATACGCAGTATTTT.

This clonotype appeared many times. V usage is TRBV5-1 and J usage is TRBJ1-1, with 7 positions matching TRBD1. There are 13 residues in the CDR3. From germline, CDR1 is SGHRS and CDR2 YFSETQ. J was trimmed by 3 bases and V by 4 bases; bases with no gene match: 3. CDR3 DNA sequence: TGCGCCAGCAGCAGAGACAGGGACACTGAAGCTTTCTTT. Translation: CASSRDRDTEAFF.

In this sample, this clonotype turned up many times. The J gene is TRBJ1-6, the V gene TRBV18; D is possibly TRBD1 (5 bases). Germline loops: CDR1 KGHSH, CDR2 LQKENI. V was trimmed by 2 bases and J by 1 base, leaving 9 bases between them. The CDR3 has 16 residues. The CDR3 spells CASSPEGKSYNSPLHF. In DNA form, the CDR3 reads TGTGCCAGCTCACCAGAGGGGAAGTCCTATAATTCACCCCTCCACTTT.

This clonotype was counted at least ten times. The CDR3 region has the DNA TGTGCCAGCAGTTATACAGGGAACAATGAGCAGTTCTTC. Its protein is CASSYTGNNEQFF. The V call is TRBV2, the J call TRBJ2-1, with a weak D call TRBD1 (6 bases). Germline assignment: CDR1 SNHLY and CDR2 FYNNEI. The CDR3 is 13 residues long. V lost 5 bases to trimming and J lost 5 bases, with 10 bases between them. The whole variable domain, remainder taken from reference TRBV2 and TRBJ2-1, is EPEVTQTPSHQVTQMGQEVILRCVPISNHLYFYWYRQILGQKVEFLVSFYNNEISEKSEIFDDQFSVERPDGSNFTLKIRSTKLEDSAMYFCASSYTGNNEQFFGPGTRLTVL.

This clonotype was seen repeatedly, ten times or more. The V and J genes are TRBV20-1 and TRBJ2-7; D call uncertain. This CDR3 has 13 residues. V was pared by 0 bases and J by 3 bases, with 9 bases between. Germline CDR1 is DFQATT and CDR2 is SNEGSKA (reference sequence). CDR3 amino acids: CSARDRHHYEQYV. Written as DNA, the CDR3 is TGCAGTGCTAGAGATCGACATCACTACGAGCAGTACGTC.

This clonotype was seen a handful of times. Sequence at one end of the junction differs from germline and may be a read error. The V call is TRBV20-1, the J call TRBJ1-2; D remains ambiguous. This CDR3 has 10 residues. Germline loops: CDR1 DFQATT, CDR2 SNEGSKA (reference sequence). In DNA form, the CDR3 reads TGCAGTGCTCGAGAGGACCGGGCTCTCTTC. Translated: CSAREDRALF.

This clonotype showed up many times. The chain combines TRBV5-1 with TRBJ2-3; 8 bases are shared with TRBD1. Germline lookup yields CDR1 SGHRS and CDR2 YFSETQ. The CDR3 is 13 amino acids. V shed 6 bases and J 6 bases; nucleotides not matched to a gene: 6. CDR3 amino acids: CASNAGGADTQYF. As DNA, the CDR3 is TGCGCCAGCAACGCAGGGGGCGCGGATACGCAGTATTTT.

Ten or more counts support this clonotype. The V and J genes are TRBV10-3 and TRBJ2-2, with D maybe TRBD1 (6 bases). Per germline, CDR1 ENHRY and CDR2 SYGVKD. There are 14 residues in the CDR3. Trimming removed 7 bases from V and 0 bases from J, with 9 bases in between. The CDR3 DNA is TGTGCCATCAAGGGGGACGCGAACACCGGGGAGCTGTTTTTT. Its protein is CAIKGDANTGELFF.

This clonotype appeared many times. V is TRBV12-3 or TRBV12-4 and J is TRBJ2-5; D may be TRBD1 (6 bases). The CDR3 totals 12 residues. Between the trimmed V and J ends, which lost 3 bases and 5 bases, there was a span of 7 bases. The CDR3 is CASSFDRETQYF. CDR3 bases: TGTGCCAGCAGTTTTGACAGGGAGACCCAGTACTTC.

This clonotype was recorded at least ten times. This chain links TRBV5-1 with TRBJ2-3; maybe TRBD2 (7 bases). Germline V lookup: CDR1 SGHRS, CDR2 YFSETQ. V gave up 4 bases and J gave up 1 base, with 13 bases separating them. The CDR3 contains 15 residues. CDR3 loop: CASSPLGGGTDTQYF. For the CDR3, the DNA is TGCGCCAGCAGCCCCTTAGGGGGGGGCACAGATACGCAGTATTTT.

This clonotype was detected only a few times. The rearrangement links TRBV7-2 to TRBJ1-1; unclear D gene. Trimming cost V 1 base and J 2 bases, with 14 bases left between them. The length of the CDR3 is 16 residues. Germline CDR1 and CDR2: SGHTA and FQGNSA. The CDR3, as DNA: TGTGCCAGCAGCTTAGGTCGTAGGCGAGACAACACTGAAGCTTTCTTT. Translation: CASSLGRRRDNTEAFF.

This clonotype was seen more than once but under ten times. This sequence joins TRBV7-6 and TRBJ2-3; D might be TRBD1 or TRBD2, each matching 7 bases. The CDR3 sequence is 16 residues long. Germline CDR1 reads SGHVS; CDR2 reads FNYEAQ. Trimming removed 6 bases at V and 4 bases at J, with 20 bases between. CDR3 residues: CASRKEGGGLADTQYF. CDR3 DNA sequence: TGTGCCAGCAGGAAAGAGGGAGGGGGCTTGGCAGATACGCAGTATTTT.

This clonotype has at least ten counts. V usage is TRBV9 and J usage is TRBJ1-4, with D hard to call. The germline gives CDR1 SGDLS, CDR2 YYNGEE. V was clipped by 3 bases and J by 6 bases, with 18 bases between them. The CDR3 spans 16 residues. CDR3 protein: CASSASPSAEDEKLFF. CDR3 nucleotide sequence: TGTGCCAGCAGCGCGTCCCCTTCGGCGGAAGATGAAAAACTGTTTTTT.

This clonotype was counted ten times or more. This rearrangement joins TRBV29-1 to TRBJ1-2, with no clear D. The CDR3 is made up of 10 amino acids. Trimming stripped 0 bases from V and 8 bases from J, with 4 bases between. CDR1 and CDR2 (germline): SQVTM, ANQGSEA. The CDR3 region is CSVEDDGYTF. Written as DNA, the CDR3 is TGCAGCGTTGAAGATGACGGCTACACCTTC.

The sample holds many counts of this clonotype. The rearrangement links TRBV7-2 to TRBJ2-7; 7 positions match TRBD1. The CDR3 contains 18 residues. V dropped 0 bases and J dropped 6; count of bases not matched to a gene: 17. CDR1 is SGHTA, CDR2 FQGNSA, per germline. CDR3 DNA sequence: TGTGCCAGCAGCTTAGCCGGGACAGTTTATTTCTCTCCTACCGAGCAGTACTTC. Protein sequence: CASSLAGTVYFSPTEQYF.

This clonotype occurred many times. The V call is TRBV12-5, the J call TRBJ1-2, with a weak D call TRBD1 (5 bases). Trimming took 6 bases from V and 4 from J, leaving 12 bases between them. CDR1 is LGHNT, CDR2 FRNRAP, per germline. This CDR3 comprises 13 residues. CDR3 coding DNA: TGTGCTAGTGGACCGGGACGCCCCTATGGCTACACCTTC. As protein: CASGPGRPYGYTF.

V and J are TRBV5-6 and TRBJ2-2; weak D call: TRBD1 (6 bases). Germline assignment: CDR1 SGHDT and CDR2 YYEEEE. Deletions cut 1 base from V and 1 base from J, with 8 bases between. The CDR3 covers 15 residues. The CDR3, as DNA: TGTGCCAGCAGCTTGTCGGGACAGAACACCGGGGAGCTGTTTTTT. Protein product: CASSLSGQNTGELFF.

There are many counts of this clonotype. The rearrangement joins TRBV4-2 to TRBJ1-2; TRBD1 is a possible D gene (6 bases). Germline V gene sequence: CDR1 LGHNA, CDR2 YNFKEQ. The CDR3 contains 12 residues. Trimming took off 2 bases at V and 8 bases at J, with 9 bases between the two ends. The CDR3 region is CASSQTGIGYTF. The DNA of the CDR3 is TGTGCCAGCAGCCAAACAGGGATAGGCTACACCTTC.

This clonotype has only a few counts. The rearrangement links TRBV20-1 to TRBJ1-5, with D hard to call. Trimming stripped 0 bases from V and 1 base from J, with 10 bases between. Germline V CDR1 and CDR2: DFQATT, SNEGSKA (reference sequence). CDR3 length equals 15 residues. The DNA for the CDR3 is TGCAGTGCTAGAGATTTCGGACTGAGCAATCAGCCCCAGCATTTT. Its translation is CSARDFGLSNQPQHF.

There are many counts of this clonotype. The chain carries TRBV7-2 and TRBJ2-2; TRBD2 matches 7 bases. Per the germline V gene, CDR1 is SGHTA and CDR2 is FQGNSA. The CDR3 consists of 15 residues. V lost 2 bases to trimming and J lost 1 base; unmatched junction nucleotides: 1. In DNA form, the CDR3 reads TGTGCCAGCAGCTTACTAGCGGAGAACACCGGGGAGCTGTTTTTT. This encodes CASSLLAENTGELFF. The variable domain in full, with the rest retrieved from reference TRBV7-2 and TRBJ2-2, is GAGVSQSPSNKVTEKGKDVELRCDPISGHTALYWYRQSLGQGLEFLIYFQGNSAPDKSGLPSDRFSAERTGGSVSTLTIQRTQQEDSAVYLCASSLLAENTGELFFGEGSRLTVL.

Turning to this clonotype: Given a much more abundant clone one base away, this may be a read error. The V gene is TRBV15, the J gene TRBJ1-6; 10 nucleotides align to TRBD1. The CDR3 runs to 15 residues. The J segment lost 14 bases and the V segment lost 0 bases, leaving 7 bases of the junction unmatched. Germline CDR1 LNHNV, CDR2 YYDKDF (reference sequence). The CDR3 reads CATSRDPGQGTALHF. The CDR3 DNA is TGTGCCACCAGCAGAGATCCGGGACAGGGGACTGCCCTCCACTTT. The full variable domain, in which reference TRBV15 and TRBJ1-6 provide the parts outside the CDR3, is DAMVIQNPRYQVTQFGKPVTLSCSQTLNHNVMYWYQQKSSQAPKLLFHYYDKDFNNEADTPDNFQSRRPNTSFCFLDIRSPGLGDTAMYLCATSRDPGQGTALHFGNGTRLTVT.